Listed below are T cell receptor beta chains from one sample, sequenced in a study of blood T cell repertoires in COVID-19. Method: immunoSEQ multiplex PCR; TCRdb's copy keeps in-frame clones and lacks some. The profile shows hundreds of thousands of clones, about nine tenths of them singletons. The sequenced sample consisted of peripheral blood. The receptors stem from a woman aged 25 to 39 with COVID-19, enrolled during active disease. Each CDR3 is given with its conserved first and last residue. The D gene is left open where the match is weak. A clone size is listed for some rows: how often the clone was seen (once, few, many), or a class if it is expanded.

>TRBV28|TRBD1|TRBJ1-4|.
CASTGTGFGEKLFF
TGTGCCAGCACCGGGACAGGGTTTGGGGAAAAACTGTTTTTT
>TRBV4-2|.|TRBJ2-7|.
CASSQDFSDLPREQYF
TGTGCCAGCAGCCAAGATTTCAGCGATCTCCCTCGGGAGCAGTACTTC
>TRBV9|.|TRBJ1-5|.
CASSVDAYSNQPQHF
TGTGCCAGCAGCGTAGACGCGTATAGCAATCAGCCCCAGCATTTT
>TRBV6-5|.|TRBJ2-2|.
CACGTLITGELFF
TGTGCCTGCGGGACTCTGATTACCGGGGAGCTGTTTTTT
>TRBV7-9|.|TRBJ1-3|few
CASSLAVGGSGNTIYF
TGTGCCAGCAGCTTAGCGGTTGGAGGGTCTGGAAACACCATATATTTT
>TRBV2|.|TRBJ1-1|.
CASMGKQGDTEAFF
TGTGCCAGCATGGGGAAACAGGGCGACACTGAAGCTTTCTTT
>TRBV21-1|.|TRBJ1-6|few
CASSEEGQGSPLHF
TGTGCCAGCAGCGAAGAGGGTCAGGGTTCACCCCTCCACTTT
>TRBV4-1|.|TRBJ1-6|.
CASSLGPDSDSPLHF
TGCGCCAGCAGTCTTGGGCCGGACTCTGATTCACCCCTCCACTTT
>TRBV27|TRBD2|TRBJ2-1|.
CASTHSGGAFGEQFF
TGTGCCAGCACCCACAGCGGGGGGGCCTTTGGTGAGCAGTTCTTC
>TRBV27|.|TRBJ1-3|.
CASSLSGGDGNTIYF
TGTGCCAGCAGTTTATCGGGCGGGGACGGAAACACCATATATTTT
>TRBV2|TRBD1|TRBJ1-1|.
CASRGGQGGEAFF
TGTGCCAGCAGGGGAGGACAGGGCGGTGAAGCTTTCTTT
>TRBV19|.|TRBJ1-1|.
CASTSRGGNTEAFF
TGTGCCAGTACTTCCCGGGGGGGTAACACTGAAGCTTTCTTT
>TRBV5-8|.|TRBJ2-7|.
CASSLAGYYEQYF
TGTGCCAGCAGCTTGGCGGGGTACTACGAGCAGTACTTC
>TRBV18|TRBD1|TRBJ2-7|.
CASSPQRVSGQGVSYEQYF
TGTGCCAGCTCACCACAAAGGGTCTCGGGACAGGGGGTCTCCTACGAGCAGTACTTC
>TRBV5-1|.|TRBJ2-3|.
CASSLGTSTDTQYF
TGCGCCAGCAGCTTGGGGACTAGCACAGATACGCAGTATTTT
>TRBV4-1|.|TRBJ1-5|.
CASSQESSYFNQPQHF
TGCGCCAGCAGCCAAGAATCCTCGTACTTTAATCAGCCCCAGCATTTT
>TRBV7-2|.|TRBJ1-1|once
CASSLSRGTEAFF
TGTGCCAGCAGCTTATCGAGGGGGACTGAAGCTTTCTTT
>TRBV2|TRBD1|TRBJ2-2|.
CASRADRVTGELFF
TGTGCCAGCAGAGCTGACAGGGTCACCGGGGAGCTGTTTTTT
>TRBV5-1|.|TRBJ1-2|.
CASSLEGRDGGYTF
TGCGCCAGCAGCTTGGAGGGGAGGGACGGTGGCTACACCTTC
>TRBV6-5|.|TRBJ2-2|.
CASDLREGGTGELFF
TGTGCCAGCGATCTACGAGAGGGGGGGACCGGGGAGCTGTTTTTT